The TCR beta chain described here comes from a study of Ad26.COV2.S vaccination and SARS-CoV-2 variants. The treatment: roughly 18 received Ad26.COV2.S at low or high dose, single or two shots; roughly 5 received placebo; per-sample allocation not given. Sampling took place 63 days after the first vaccine or placebo injection. V shed 3 bases, J shed 7 bases, and the junction held 9 bases outside the gene matches. In germline, CDR1 is SGHRS, CDR2 YFSETQ. The CDR3 totals 16 residues. Repertoires were generated with immunoSEQ multiplex PCR, while TCRdb's copy carries only in-frame clones and drops some. Among some 330,000 clones listed, around 90% were seen once.

Material: peripheral blood, obtained in a trial of Ad26.COV2.S vaccine versus placebo. The sequence came from a person between 18 and 65 years old who received the Ad26.COV2.S COVID-19 vaccine or a placebo. This sequence joins TRBV5-1 and TRBJ2-2; TRBD1 aligns across 10 bases. CDR3 loop: CASSSPGQGLSGELFF. Written as DNA, the CDR3 is TGCGCCAGCAGCTCGCCGGGACAGGGGCTTAGCGGGGAGCTGTTTTTT.